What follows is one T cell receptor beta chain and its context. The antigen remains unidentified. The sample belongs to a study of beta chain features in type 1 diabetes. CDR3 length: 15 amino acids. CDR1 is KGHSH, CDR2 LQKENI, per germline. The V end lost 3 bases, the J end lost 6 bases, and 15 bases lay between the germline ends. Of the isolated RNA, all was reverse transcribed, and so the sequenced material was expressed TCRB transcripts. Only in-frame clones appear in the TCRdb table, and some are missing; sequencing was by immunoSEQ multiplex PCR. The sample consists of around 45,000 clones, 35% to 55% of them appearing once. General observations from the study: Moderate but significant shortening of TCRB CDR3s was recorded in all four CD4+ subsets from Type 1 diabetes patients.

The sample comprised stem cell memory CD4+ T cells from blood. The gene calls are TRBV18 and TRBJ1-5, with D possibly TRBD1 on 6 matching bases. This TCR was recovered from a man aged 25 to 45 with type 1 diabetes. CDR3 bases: TGTGCCAGCTCACCTAGACAGGCTATCACTCAGCCCCAGCATTTT. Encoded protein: CASSPRQAITQPQHF.